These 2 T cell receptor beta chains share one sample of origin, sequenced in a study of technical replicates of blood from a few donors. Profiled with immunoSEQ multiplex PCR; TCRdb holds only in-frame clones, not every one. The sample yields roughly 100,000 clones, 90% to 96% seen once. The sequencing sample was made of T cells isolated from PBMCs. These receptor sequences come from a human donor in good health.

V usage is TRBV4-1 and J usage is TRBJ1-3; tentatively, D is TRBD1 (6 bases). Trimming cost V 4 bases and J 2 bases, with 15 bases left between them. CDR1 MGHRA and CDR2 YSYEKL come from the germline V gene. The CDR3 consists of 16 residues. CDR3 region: CASSRRSGDPGNTIYF. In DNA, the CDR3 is TGCGCCAGCAGCCGTAGATCAGGGGACCCTGGAAACACCATATATTTT.

The CDR3 DNA sequence: TGTGCCAGCAGCTTTACACAGTTAACTAATGAAAAACTGTTTTTT. Its protein product is CASSFTQLTNEKLFF. The chain employs TRBV7-6 and TRBJ1-4; D remains ambiguous. V was pared by 3 bases and J by 1 base, with 9 bases between. This CDR3 has 15 residues. Germline CDR1 is SGHVS and CDR2 is FNYEAQ.